This T cell receptor beta chain came from a study of cytomegalovirus exposure and HLA in healthy donors (dated by TCRdb to about 2017). About the full investigation: A later analysis indicated that the 130 or so validation repertoires were generated on the platform also employed for the approximately 700 repertoires of the first cohort. A separate validation cohort of about 110 different subjects was used in addition to the roughly 620-subject first cohort. The study aimed to test whether signatures of past pathogen exposure could be identified by cataloging public T cell receptors. To predict cytomegalovirus infection status, the study brought together high-throughput TCR immunosequencing, statistical association of individual TCRs with disease status, and machine learning. On the study overall, not on this receptor specifically: The study gave a list of roughly 150 TCR beta chains associated with cytomegalovirus. Across donors, most TCR sequences were observed very rarely, whereas some public TCRs were present in many individuals. The authors suggested that the approach could potentially be extended to other disease states and immunological phenotypes. The validation cohort had no HLA typing available for a later analysis, so co-occurrence within that cohort was assessed over all 110 or so repertoires. Of the cluster scores, roughly 95% were above 0 in a later analysis, which found that TCRs clustered in the first cohort also tended to co-occur in the 110 or so validation repertoires. In both the original and validation cohorts, the classifier was reported to diagnose cytomegalovirus status with high specificity and sensitivity. In vitro tests confirmed that a few of the cytomegalovirus-associated TCR beta chains recognize cytomegalovirus antigens.

The library relied on the immunoSEQ multiplex PCR assay. Regarding the original processing steps: A statistical classification framework was developed to diagnose cytomegalovirus status using the catalog of TCR beta chain sequences. The source is immuneACCESS, and TCRdb retained only in-frame sequences with V and J called. Part of the clones is not carried over; for the studies checked, unresolved V genes explain less than half of this, and the remainder is unexplained. Clonal size and the V and J genes are those of that table, whereas D and trimming came from the DNA. The sample profile shows around 80,000 clones; 85% to 95% of them were found once. Approximately 0.69% of the sample goes to the ten largest clones. Donors formed part of the validation cohort, which comprised 120 subjects and was distinct from the first cohort of 690 or so subjects. Of note for this clone: Its target antigen remains unknown. Per-base quality was not reported, and no clone a single base away is much larger than it.

CDR1 and CDR2, looked up from the germline V gene, are SGHRS and YFSETQ. From the cysteine through the phenylalanine, the CDR3 covers 15 amino acids. The kept DNA is CDR3 alone, 45 bases in frame from the first base. At the junction V is shortened by 4 bases and J by 3 bases, with 17 bases in between. The TCR originated in a woman aged 18-35 years in good health and CMV-seronegative. This chain is built from TRBV5-1 and TRBJ2-7; no D gene can be assigned with confidence. The source material was PBMCs. CDR3 loop: CASSRTGQFGYEQYF. The bases read TGCGCCAGCAGCCGAACGGGTCAGTTTGGCTACGAGCAGTACTTC.